This is a list of T cell receptor beta chains from one sample in a study of OX40 agonist ivuxolimab in advanced cancers. The repertoire was sequenced with immunoSEQ multiplex PCR; TCRdb's copy has only in-frame clones and lacks some. The repertoire consists of approximately 71,000 clones, with roughly 80% occurring once and the leading ten covering about a tenth. The specimen comprised CD4+ or CD8+ T cells sorted from blood, sampled in a trial of the OX40 agonist ivuxolimab. The origin of the receptors is an adult with an advanced solid tumor such as melanoma, head and neck, liver or kidney cancer. Each CDR3 is given with its conserved first and last residue. D genes are given only for firm matches. Rows may omit the clone size; those that give it use once, few, many or a size class.

v_gene	j_gene	d_gene	abundance	CDR3aa	CDR3nt
TRBV5-4	TRBJ2-5	.	.	CASSLGAGQETQYF	TGTGCCAGCAGCTTGGGGGCAGGTCAAGAGACCCAGTACTTC
TRBV5-4	TRBJ1-1	.	.	CASAGWGTDTEAFF	TGTGCCAGCGCCGGGTGGGGGACTGACACTGAAGCTTTCTTT
TRBV5-1	TRBJ2-2	TRBD1	.	CASSPGQGADGELFF	TGCGCCAGCAGCCCGGGACAGGGGGCGGACGGGGAGCTGTTTTTT
TRBV6-5	TRBJ2-7	TRBD1	few	CASSYSGQGDEQYF	TGTGCCAGCAGTTACTCCGGACAGGGCGACGAGCAGTACTTC
TRBV28	TRBJ2-2	TRBD1	.	CASSSGGNTGELFF	TGTGCCAGCAGTTCAGGGGGGAACACCGGGGAGCTGTTTTTT
TRBV10-3	TRBJ2-3	.	.	CAISRDSTDTQYF	TGTGCCATCAGTCGGGACAGCACAGATACGCAGTATTTT
TRBV20-1	TRBJ2-3	.	.	CSARGTDTQYF	TGCAGTGCTAGAGGTACAGATACGCAGTATTTT
TRBV18	TRBJ2-5	.	.	CASTQSSSRETQYF	TGTGCCAGCACACAATCCAGTTCGCGGGAGACCCAGTACTTC
TRBV29-1	TRBJ1-2	TRBD1	.	CSALDRGYGYTF	TGCAGCGCCCTAGACAGGGGTTATGGCTACACCTTC
TRBV30	TRBJ2-3	.	.	CAWRSLGKTDTQYF	TGTGCCTGGAGATCATTAGGGAAGACAGATACGCAGTATTTT
TRBV5-6	TRBJ1-5	.	once	CASSLGQLSNQPQHF	TGTGCCAGCAGCTTGGGGCAGCTTAGCAATCAGCCCCAGCATTTT
TRBV5-1	TRBJ2-5	.	.	CASSIVQQETQYF	TGCGCCAGCAGCATAGTACAGCAGGAGACCCAGTACTTC
TRBV15	TRBJ1-3	.	.	CATSSRGLSGNTIYF	TGTGCCACCAGCAGCAGGGGCCTCTCTGGAAACACCATATATTTT
TRBV4-1	TRBJ2-3	.	.	CASSQDSRQSTDTQYF	TGCGCCAGCAGCCAAGACTCCAGGCAGAGCACAGATACGCAGTATTTT
TRBV7-3	TRBJ2-7	TRBD1	once	CASSLGQEGREGEQYF	TGTGCCAGCAGCCTGGGACAGGAGGGAAGAGAGGGCGAGCAGTACTTC
TRBV7-8	TRBJ2-4	TRBD1	few	CASSSHIRRQGGIQYF	TGTGCCAGCAGCTCCCATATTAGGCGACAGGGGGGCATTCAGTACTTC
TRBV2	TRBJ1-2	TRBD1	.	CASSEAGDRVEGYTF	TGTGCCAGCAGTGAAGCGGGGGACAGGGTGGAAGGCTACACCTTC
TRBV9	TRBJ2-3	.	once	CASSLGTGTDTQYF	TGTGCCAGCAGCCTAGGGACTGGCACAGATACGCAGTATTTT
TRBV5-4	TRBJ2-2	.	.	CASKHLPNTGELFF	TGTGCCAGCAAACACTTGCCGAACACCGGGGAGCTGTTTTTT
TRBV19	TRBJ1-6	.	.	CASSISYNSPLHF	TGTGCCAGTAGTATCAGCTATAATTCACCCCTCCACTTT
TRBV5-1	TRBJ2-7	.	.	CASSSWTSFSEQYF	TGCGCCAGCAGCTCGTGGACTTCATTCTCCGAGCAGTACTTC
TRBV18	TRBJ2-1	TRBD2	.	CASSLTSDNEQFF	TGTGCCAGCTCTCTAACTAGCGACAATGAGCAGTTCTTC
TRBV4-2	TRBJ1-2	TRBD1	once	CASSQDRGGYTF	TGTGCCAGCAGCCAGGACAGGGGTGGCTACACCTTC
TRBV7-2	TRBJ1-6	.	few	CASSSQPTLNSPLHF	TGTGCCAGCAGCTCCCAACCAACTTTGAATTCACCCCTCCACTTT
TRBV2	TRBJ2-1	.	.	CASSWEGLARNEQFF	TGTGCCAGCAGTTGGGAAGGGCTAGCGAGGAATGAGCAGTTCTTC
TRBV2	TRBJ2-7	.	.	CASRGVLGQISYEQYF	TGTGCCAGCAGGGGAGTACTCGGACAGATCTCCTACGAGCAGTACTTC
TRBV10-3	TRBJ1-2	.	.	CAVRGGAGGYGYTF	TGTGCCGTGCGAGGAGGGGCCGGAGGCTATGGCTACACCTTC
TRBV7-9	TRBJ2-1	.	.	CASSARRDEQFF	TGTGCCAGCAGCGCTCGGAGGGATGAGCAGTTCTTC
TRBV25-1	TRBJ2-3	TRBD2	.	CASSGTLAGRGADTQYF	TGTGCCAGCAGTGGAACCCTAGCGGGACGGGGGGCAGATACGCAGTATTTT
TRBV18	TRBJ1-2	.	.	CASSPTNYGYTF	TGTGCCAGCTCACCGACAAACTATGGCTACACCTTC
TRBV14	TRBJ2-1	.	.	CASSQGSSSGLDEQFF	TGTGCCAGCAGCCAAGGTTCTAGCAGTGGTCTAGATGAGCAGTTCTTC
TRBV28	TRBJ2-1	.	.	CASSLLGNAQFF	TGTGCCAGCAGTTTATTGGGCAATGCGCAGTTCTTC
TRBV6-1	TRBJ2-7	.	once	CASSEELGREQYF	TGTGCCAGCAGTGAAGAGTTGGGGCGCGAGCAGTACTTC
TRBV27	TRBJ2-7	.	.	CASGWMAPGEQYF	TGTGCCAGCGGTTGGATGGCTCCTGGGGAGCAGTACTTC
TRBV6-5	TRBJ2-7	.	.	CASSYSPGSSYEQYF	TGTGCCAGCAGTTACTCTCCAGGGAGCTCCTACGAGCAGTACTTC
TRBV27	TRBJ1-6	.	.	CASSLRSSYNSPLHF	TGTGCCAGCAGTTTACGGAGCTCCTATAATTCACCCCTCCACTTT
TRBV11-2	TRBJ2-7	TRBD1	many	CASSPRGTGPFYEQYF	TGTGCCAGCAGCCCGCGTGGGACAGGGCCTTTCTACGAGCAGTACTTC
TRBV18	TRBJ1-2	TRBD1	.	CASSPSSGQVFYGYTF	TGTGCCAGCTCACCATCCTCGGGACAGGTGTTCTATGGCTACACCTTC
TRBV19	TRBJ1-1	.	few	CASSPPPQGNTEAFF	TGTGCCAGTAGTCCACCTCCCCAGGGGAACACTGAAGCTTTCTTT
TRBV2	TRBJ2-5	TRBD1	.	CASSGQGQETQYF	TGTGCCAGCAGTGGACAGGGACAAGAGACCCAGTACTTC
TRBV29-1	TRBJ2-1	TRBD2	.	CSVGTSGPYKEQFF	TGCAGCGTTGGGACTAGCGGACCTTACAAAGAGCAGTTCTTC
TRBV5-6	TRBJ2-5	TRBD1	once	CASSLQGVETQYF	TGTGCCAGCAGCCTACAGGGGGTAGAGACCCAGTACTTC
TRBV4-2	TRBJ2-5	TRBD2	.	CASSQEATSGGGETQYF	TGTGCCAGCAGCCAAGAAGCTACTAGCGGGGGGGGAGAGACCCAGTACTTC
TRBV5-1	TRBJ2-1	TRBD2	.	CASSLRPAGEGNEQFF	TGCGCCAGCAGCTTGCGGCCAGCGGGAGAAGGGAATGAGCAGTTCTTC
TRBV7-2	TRBJ2-2	TRBD1	.	CASSRDREPGELFF	TGTGCCAGCAGCAGGGACAGGGAGCCCGGGGAGCTGTTTTTT
TRBV28	TRBJ1-4	.	.	CASSSMDSEKLFF	TGTGCCAGCAGTTCCATGGATAGTGAAAAACTGTTTTTT
TRBV7-9	TRBJ2-7	.	.	CASSPPTGLSSYEQYF	TGTGCCAGCAGCCCCCCCACGGGGTTAAGCTCCTACGAGCAGTACTTC
TRBV5-1	TRBJ2-7	TRBD2	.	CASSPGTSGSHSSYEQYF	TGCGCCAGCAGCCCGGGGACTAGCGGGTCCCATAGCTCCTACGAGCAGTACTTC
TRBV5-1	TRBJ2-5	.	.	CASSPLAGLGETQYF	TGCGCCAGCAGCCCGTTGGCGGGCCTGGGGGAGACCCAGTACTTC
TRBV14	TRBJ2-7	TRBD1	few	CASSTGQGAREQYF	TGTGCCAGCAGTACGGGACAGGGGGCGCGAGAGCAGTACTTC
TRBV5-1	TRBJ2-3	TRBD2	few	CASSRTSGGAPDTQYF	TGCGCCAGCAGCCGAACTAGCGGGGGGGCCCCAGATACGCAGTATTTT
TRBV19	TRBJ2-5	.	.	CASSIGDFQETQYF	TGTGCCAGTAGTATAGGAGACTTTCAAGAGACCCAGTACTTC
TRBV4-3	TRBJ1-1	.	.	CASSQDIPGAEAFF	TGCGCCAGCAGCCAAGACATCCCCGGGGCTGAAGCTTTCTTT
TRBV28	TRBJ2-5	TRBD2	once	CASTPARLAGGETQYF	TGTGCCAGCACCCCAGCGCGACTAGCGGGAGGAGAGACCCAGTACTTC
TRBV7-2	TRBJ2-7	.	.	CASSLTVGEQYF	TGTGCCAGCAGCTTAACGGTGGGCGAGCAGTACTTC
TRBV9	TRBJ1-1	.	.	CASRGGAGTEAFF	TGTGCCAGCCGTGGGGGGGCGGGTACTGAAGCTTTCTTT
TRBV2	TRBJ1-2	TRBD1	.	CASTGQGGGYTF	TGTGCCAGCACTGGACAGGGGGGTGGCTACACCTTC